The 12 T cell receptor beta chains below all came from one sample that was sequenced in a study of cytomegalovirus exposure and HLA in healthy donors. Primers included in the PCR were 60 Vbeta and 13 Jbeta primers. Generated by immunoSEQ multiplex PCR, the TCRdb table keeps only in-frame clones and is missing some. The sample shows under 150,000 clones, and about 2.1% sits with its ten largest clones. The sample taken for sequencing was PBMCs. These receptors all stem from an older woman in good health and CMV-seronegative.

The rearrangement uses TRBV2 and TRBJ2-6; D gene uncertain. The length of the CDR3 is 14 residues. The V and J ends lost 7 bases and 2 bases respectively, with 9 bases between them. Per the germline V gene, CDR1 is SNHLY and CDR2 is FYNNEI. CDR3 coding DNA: TGTGCCAGCAAATTGAGCCCTGGGGCCAACGTCCTGACTTTC. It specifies CASKLSPGANVLTF.

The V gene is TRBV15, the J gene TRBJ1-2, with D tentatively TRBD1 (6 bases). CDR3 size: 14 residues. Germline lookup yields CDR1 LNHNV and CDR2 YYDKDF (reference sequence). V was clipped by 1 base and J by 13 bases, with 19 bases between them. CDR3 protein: CATSRALQGAGFTF. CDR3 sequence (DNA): TGTGCCACCAGCAGAGCGTTACAGGGAGCTGGTTTCACCTTC.

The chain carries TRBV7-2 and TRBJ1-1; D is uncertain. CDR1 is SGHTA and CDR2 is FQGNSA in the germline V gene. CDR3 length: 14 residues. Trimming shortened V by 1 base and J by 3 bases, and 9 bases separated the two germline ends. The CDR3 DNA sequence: TGTGCCAGCAGCTTAGATCCATTTCACACTGAAGCTTTCTTT. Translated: CASSLDPFHTEAFF.

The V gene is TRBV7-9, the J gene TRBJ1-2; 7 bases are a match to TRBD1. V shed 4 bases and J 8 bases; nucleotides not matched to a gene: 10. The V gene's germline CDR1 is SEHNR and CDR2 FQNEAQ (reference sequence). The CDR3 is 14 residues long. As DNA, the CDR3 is TGTGCCAGCAGCTGGGGACAGTCTGGTTGGGGCTACACCTTC. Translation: CASSWGQSGWGYTF.

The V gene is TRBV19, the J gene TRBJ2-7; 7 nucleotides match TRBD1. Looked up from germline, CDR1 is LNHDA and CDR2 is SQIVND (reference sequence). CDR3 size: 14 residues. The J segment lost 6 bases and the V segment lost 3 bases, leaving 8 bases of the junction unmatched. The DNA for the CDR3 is TGTGCCAGTAGTATCGCGACAGGGATGGGCGAGCAGTACTTC. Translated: CASSIATGMGEQYF. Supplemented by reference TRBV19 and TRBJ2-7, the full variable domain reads DGGITQSPKYLFRKEGQNVTLSCEQNLNHDAMYWYRQDPGQGLRLIYYSQIVNDFQKGDIAEGYSVSREKKESFPLTVTSAQKNPTAFYLCASSIATGMGEQYFGPGTRLTVT.

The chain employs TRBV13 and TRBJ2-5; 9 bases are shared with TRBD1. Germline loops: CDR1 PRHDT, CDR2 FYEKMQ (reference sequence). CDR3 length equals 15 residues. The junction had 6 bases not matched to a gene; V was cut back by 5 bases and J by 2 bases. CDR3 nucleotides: TGTGCCAGCAGCCTAACCGGGACAGGGCAAGAGACCCAGTACTTC. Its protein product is CASSLTGTGQETQYF.

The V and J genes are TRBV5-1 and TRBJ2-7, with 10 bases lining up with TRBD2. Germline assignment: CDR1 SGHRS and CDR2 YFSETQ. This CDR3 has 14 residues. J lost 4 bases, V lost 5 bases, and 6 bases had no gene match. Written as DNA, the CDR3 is TGCGCCAGCAGAGCGGCTAGCGGGAGTTACGAGCAGTACTTC. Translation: CASRAASGSYEQYF.

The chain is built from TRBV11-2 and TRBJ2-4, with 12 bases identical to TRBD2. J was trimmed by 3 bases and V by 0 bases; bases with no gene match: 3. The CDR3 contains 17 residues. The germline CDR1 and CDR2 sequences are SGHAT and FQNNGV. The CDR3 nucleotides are TGTGCCAGCAGCTTAGATGGGACTAGCGGGCGCAAAAACATTCAGTACTTC. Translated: CASSLDGTSGRKNIQYF.

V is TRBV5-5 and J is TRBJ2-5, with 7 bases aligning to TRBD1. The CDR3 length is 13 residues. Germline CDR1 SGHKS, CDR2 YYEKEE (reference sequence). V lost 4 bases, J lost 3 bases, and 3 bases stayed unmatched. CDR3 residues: CASSTQGKETQYF. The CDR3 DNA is TGTGCCAGCAGCACACAGGGGAAAGAGACCCAGTACTTC.

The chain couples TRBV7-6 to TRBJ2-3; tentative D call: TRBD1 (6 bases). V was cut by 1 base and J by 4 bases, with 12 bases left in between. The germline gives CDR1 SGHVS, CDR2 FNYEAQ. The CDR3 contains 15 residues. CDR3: CASSLETWTADTQYF. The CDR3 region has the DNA TGTGCCAGCAGCTTAGAGACCTGGACAGCAGATACGCAGTATTTT.

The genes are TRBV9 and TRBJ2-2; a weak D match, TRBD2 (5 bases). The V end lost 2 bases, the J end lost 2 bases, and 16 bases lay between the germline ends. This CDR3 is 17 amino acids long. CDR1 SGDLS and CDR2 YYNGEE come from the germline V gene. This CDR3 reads CASSVGGGQLNTGELFF. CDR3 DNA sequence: TGTGCCAGCAGCGTTGGAGGCGGCCAGCTAAACACCGGGGAGCTGTTTTTT.

CDR3 nucleotides: TGTGCCACCAGCAGAGACCCGGGAACCGGGGAGCTGTTTTTT. It encodes CATSRDPGTGELFF. V gene TRBV15 combines with J gene TRBJ2-2, with a tentative D call TRBD2 (5 bases). Germline V gene lookup returns CDR1 LNHNV and CDR2 YYDKDF (reference sequence). The CDR3 has 14 residues. Trimming shortened V by 0 bases and J by 5 bases, and 7 bases separated the two germline ends.